These T cell receptor beta chains were read from a single sample in a study of blood T cell repertoires in COVID-19. TCRdb's copy holds only in-frame clones and misses some; the assay was immunoSEQ multiplex PCR. The sample includes 250,000 to 300,000 clones, 86% of them seen just once. The specimen sequenced was peripheral blood. Receptor source: a man aged 18 to 29 with active or convalescent COVID-19. The CDR3 runs from the conserved cysteine through the conserved F or W. The order of the fields is V gene, D gene, clone size, J gene, CDR3 DNA, CDR3 protein. D genes are given only for firm matches. The size field is filled for only some rows; it gives once, few, many or a size class.

v_gene: TRBV12-3/TRBV12-4; d_gene: -; abundance: -; j_gene: TRBJ1-4; CDR3nt: TGTGCCAGCAGTTTAAGATTACAGACGGAACTGTTTTTT; CDR3aa: CASSLRLQTELFF
v_gene: TRBV21-1; d_gene: -; abundance: -; j_gene: TRBJ2-7; CDR3nt: TGTGCCAGCAGCAAAGTCCAGCGGGGGGGCAGGTACGAGCAGTACTTC; CDR3aa: CASSKVQRGGRYEQYF
v_gene: TRBV6-5; d_gene: -; abundance: -; j_gene: TRBJ1-6; CDR3nt: TGTGCCAGCAGTTACAGACAGAGAAATTCACCCCTCCACTTT; CDR3aa: CASSYRQRNSPLHF
v_gene: TRBV4-1; d_gene: -; abundance: -; j_gene: TRBJ2-2; CDR3nt: TGCGCCAGCAGCCACCTCGTCGGGGGGCCCGGGGAGCTGTTTTTT; CDR3aa: CASSHLVGGPGELFF
v_gene: TRBV9; d_gene: -; abundance: -; j_gene: TRBJ2-7; CDR3nt: TGTGCCAGCAGCGTAGAGTCGGGGGTGTCCTACGAGCAGTACTTC; CDR3aa: CASSVESGVSYEQYF
v_gene: TRBV6-2/TRBV6-3; d_gene: -; abundance: few; j_gene: TRBJ2-7; CDR3nt: TGTGCCAGCAGTTTACGGGACACCTACGAGCAGTACTTC; CDR3aa: CASSLRDTYEQYF
v_gene: TRBV27; d_gene: -; abundance: -; j_gene: TRBJ2-5; CDR3nt: TGTGCCAGCAGTTTCCGACTAGGGGCAGAGACCCAGTACTTC; CDR3aa: CASSFRLGAETQYF
v_gene: TRBV3-1/TRBV3-2; d_gene: TRBD1; abundance: once; j_gene: TRBJ1-6; CDR3nt: TGTGCCAGCAGCCAAGGAGGGGGACAGGGAGATTCACCCCTCCACTTT; CDR3aa: CASSQGGGQGDSPLHF
v_gene: TRBV28; d_gene: -; abundance: -; j_gene: TRBJ1-5; CDR3nt: TGTGCCAGCAGTTTAAAGAGGGAGCAGCATTTT; CDR3aa: CASSLKREQHF
v_gene: TRBV4-1; d_gene: TRBD2; abundance: -; j_gene: TRBJ2-3; CDR3nt: TGCGCCAGCAGCCAAGACCCACCTAGCGGATCCACAGATACGCAGTATTTT; CDR3aa: CASSQDPPSGSTDTQYF
v_gene: TRBV4-2; d_gene: TRBD1; abundance: -; j_gene: TRBJ2-1; CDR3nt: TGTGCCAGCAGCCGAGGGGCAGTAGGACAGGCTTACAATGAGCAGTTCTTC; CDR3aa: CASSRGAVGQAYNEQFF
v_gene: TRBV5-1; d_gene: TRBD2; abundance: -; j_gene: TRBJ2-2; CDR3nt: TGCGCCAGCAGCCGATCCACTAGCGGACTAGGGACCGGGGAGCTGTTTTTT; CDR3aa: CASSRSTSGLGTGELFF
v_gene: TRBV28; d_gene: -; abundance: -; j_gene: TRBJ2-3; CDR3nt: TGTGCCAGCAGCACCGGCGGTGATACGCAGTATTTT; CDR3aa: CASSTGGDTQYF
v_gene: TRBV6-4; d_gene: TRBD2; abundance: -; j_gene: TRBJ2-3; CDR3nt: TGTGCCAGCAGTTTAGCAGCGGGAGCACAAGATACGCAGTATTTT; CDR3aa: CASSLAAGAQDTQYF
v_gene: TRBV29-1; d_gene: TRBD1; abundance: -; j_gene: TRBJ1-5; CDR3nt: TGCAGCGTCGGGGGGGACAGCTCTGGAGTGGCCCAGCATTTT; CDR3aa: CSVGGDSSGVAQHF
v_gene: TRBV7-3; d_gene: TRBD2; abundance: -; j_gene: TRBJ2-1; CDR3nt: TGTGCCAGCAGCTTAACTAGCGGGGCAGAGCAGTTCTTC; CDR3aa: CASSLTSGAEQFF
v_gene: TRBV28; d_gene: TRBD1; abundance: -; j_gene: TRBJ2-3; CDR3nt: TGTGCCAGCAGTTTAGCACAGGGGACAGATACGCAGTATTTT; CDR3aa: CASSLAQGTDTQYF
v_gene: TRBV28; d_gene: TRBD1; abundance: once; j_gene: TRBJ1-5; CDR3nt: TGTGCCAGCAGTTTCAGGGGGCGAAGCAATCAGCCCCAGCATTTT; CDR3aa: CASSFRGRSNQPQHF
v_gene: TRBV6-5; d_gene: TRBD1; abundance: -; j_gene: TRBJ2-5; CDR3nt: TGTGCCAGCAGCAAACGGGCCGGGACAGTGGAGACCCAGTACTTC; CDR3aa: CASSKRAGTVETQYF
v_gene: TRBV10-3; d_gene: TRBD1; abundance: -; j_gene: TRBJ1-2; CDR3nt: TGTGCCATCAGCCCCGACAGGGTGAACTATGGCTACACCTTC; CDR3aa: CAISPDRVNYGYTF
v_gene: TRBV6-5; d_gene: -; abundance: -; j_gene: TRBJ1-6; CDR3nt: TGTGCCAGCAGTTACGGCTTCTATAATTCACCCCTCCACTTT; CDR3aa: CASSYGFYNSPLHF
v_gene: TRBV7-2; d_gene: -; abundance: -; j_gene: TRBJ2-7; CDR3nt: TGTGCCAGCAGCTTCGGGGTGGGAGCCTACGAGCAGTACTTC; CDR3aa: CASSFGVGAYEQYF
v_gene: TRBV9; d_gene: TRBD2; abundance: -; j_gene: TRBJ2-1; CDR3nt: TGTGCCAGCAGCGTCCTAGCGGGAGAGAATGAGCAGTTCTTC; CDR3aa: CASSVLAGENEQFF
v_gene: TRBV7-9; d_gene: -; abundance: -; j_gene: TRBJ1-3; CDR3nt: TGTGCCAGCAGCTTAGCCTTGGACCAGGGGCTTTCTGGAAACACCATATATTTT; CDR3aa: CASSLALDQGLSGNTIYF
v_gene: TRBV12-3/TRBV12-4; d_gene: -; abundance: -; j_gene: TRBJ1-2; CDR3nt: TGTGCCAGCAGTCTACCGACAGCCCATGGCTACACCTTC; CDR3aa: CASSLPTAHGYTF
v_gene: TRBV9; d_gene: TRBD2; abundance: -; j_gene: TRBJ2-5; CDR3nt: TGTGCCAGCTGTCCAACTAGCGGGACGGAGACCCAGTACTTC; CDR3aa: CASCPTSGTETQYF
v_gene: TRBV6-1; d_gene: -; abundance: -; j_gene: TRBJ2-2; CDR3nt: TGTGCCAGCAGTGAAGCTACGGTTAAGCTGTTTTTT; CDR3aa: CASSEATVKLFF
v_gene: TRBV6-6; d_gene: TRBD1; abundance: -; j_gene: TRBJ2-7; CDR3nt: TGTGCCAGCACCTCAGGGGGACCGGATGTCGACGAGCAGTACTTC; CDR3aa: CASTSGGPDVDEQYF
v_gene: TRBV19; d_gene: -; abundance: -; j_gene: TRBJ1-3; CDR3nt: TGTGCCATCAGTGGAGTATCTGGAAACACCATATATTTT; CDR3aa: CAISGVSGNTIYF
v_gene: TRBV10-3; d_gene: TRBD1; abundance: few; j_gene: TRBJ2-1; CDR3nt: TGTGCCATCAGTGTTGGGACAGGGGTCGATGAGCAGTTCTTC; CDR3aa: CAISVGTGVDEQFF
v_gene: TRBV27; d_gene: -; abundance: -; j_gene: TRBJ2-7; CDR3nt: TGTGCCAGCAGTTTATCGGCCGGGACCTACGAGCAGTACTTC; CDR3aa: CASSLSAGTYEQYF
v_gene: TRBV2; d_gene: -; abundance: -; j_gene: TRBJ2-3; CDR3nt: TGTGCCAGCAGTGATCGGTCGGGCACAGATACGCAGTATTTT; CDR3aa: CASSDRSGTDTQYF
v_gene: TRBV5-1; d_gene: -; abundance: -; j_gene: TRBJ1-1; CDR3nt: TGCGCCAGCAGCTTGGGGTTTAGCGAGGACCCTGAAGCTTTCTTT; CDR3aa: CASSLGFSEDPEAFF
v_gene: TRBV27; d_gene: -; abundance: -; j_gene: TRBJ2-7; CDR3nt: TGTGCCAGCAGTTGGAAGACAGGAGCCTACGAGCAGTACTTC; CDR3aa: CASSWKTGAYEQYF
v_gene: TRBV28; d_gene: TRBD2; abundance: -; j_gene: TRBJ2-5; CDR3nt: TGTGCCAGCAGTTTACGCGGACTAGCGGGAATCGGGACCCAGTACTTC; CDR3aa: CASSLRGLAGIGTQYF
v_gene: TRBV6-5; d_gene: -; abundance: -; j_gene: TRBJ2-3; CDR3nt: TGTGCCAGCAGTTACTGGTCCGGAGAGGGTACGCAGTATTTT; CDR3aa: CASSYWSGEGTQYF
v_gene: TRBV18; d_gene: -; abundance: -; j_gene: TRBJ2-5; CDR3nt: TGTGCCAGCTCACTGGGACAACAGGAGACCCAGTACTTC; CDR3aa: CASSLGQQETQYF
v_gene: TRBV6-5; d_gene: TRBD1; abundance: -; j_gene: TRBJ2-7; CDR3nt: TGTGCCAGCAGTTACGGACAGGGTGTCTACGAGCAGTACTTC; CDR3aa: CASSYGQGVYEQYF
v_gene: TRBV29-1; d_gene: TRBD2; abundance: -; j_gene: TRBJ2-2; CDR3nt: TGCAGCGTCGTACCCGGGGCTAGCGGGAGTGGGGAGCTGTTTTTT; CDR3aa: CSVVPGASGSGELFF
v_gene: TRBV9; d_gene: -; abundance: once; j_gene: TRBJ2-3; CDR3nt: TGTGCCAGCAGCCCAGAGGTGGATACGCAGTATTTT; CDR3aa: CASSPEVDTQYF
v_gene: TRBV27; d_gene: -; abundance: -; j_gene: TRBJ2-5; CDR3nt: TGTGCCAGCAGTTCGGACTTGCATGGGACCCAGTACTTC; CDR3aa: CASSSDLHGTQYF
v_gene: TRBV2; d_gene: -; abundance: -; j_gene: TRBJ1-3; CDR3nt: TGTGCCAGCAGGAGTGGGGCGGACGGAAACACCATATATTTT; CDR3aa: CASRSGADGNTIYF
v_gene: TRBV24-1; d_gene: -; abundance: -; j_gene: TRBJ2-7; CDR3nt: TGTGCCACCAGTGATTTGCCCCGGGGCTCCTACGAGCAGTACTTC; CDR3aa: CATSDLPRGSYEQYF
v_gene: TRBV30; d_gene: TRBD1; abundance: -; j_gene: TRBJ1-2; CDR3nt: TGTGCCTGGAGTGCTTTATCCCGACAGGGGGCAAATGGCTACACCTTC; CDR3aa: CAWSALSRQGANGYTF
v_gene: TRBV14; d_gene: -; abundance: few; j_gene: TRBJ2-5; CDR3nt: TGTGCCAGCAGCCAAGTCGGGGGTGGAGAGACCCAGTACTTC; CDR3aa: CASSQVGGGETQYF
v_gene: TRBV12-3/TRBV12-4; d_gene: TRBD1; abundance: -; j_gene: TRBJ1-5; CDR3nt: TGTGCCAGCAGGGGACAGTCCCATCAGCCCCAGCATTTT; CDR3aa: CASRGQSHQPQHF
v_gene: TRBV15; d_gene: TRBD1; abundance: -; j_gene: TRBJ1-1; CDR3nt: TGTGCCACCAGCCGGCGTACCACAGGGGCAGGGACTGAAGCTTTCTTT; CDR3aa: CATSRRTTGAGTEAFF
v_gene: TRBV6-4; d_gene: TRBD2; abundance: few; j_gene: TRBJ2-1; CDR3nt: TGTGCCAGCAGTGCCAGTCCGGGACTAGGCTCCAATGAGCAGTTCTTC; CDR3aa: CASSASPGLGSNEQFF
v_gene: TRBV3-1/TRBV3-2; d_gene: -; abundance: -; j_gene: TRBJ2-5; CDR3nt: TGTGCCAGCAGCCAAGGGTCAGGGGCTAAGGAGACCCAGTACTTC; CDR3aa: CASSQGSGAKETQYF
v_gene: TRBV12-3/TRBV12-4; d_gene: TRBD1; abundance: -; j_gene: TRBJ1-1; CDR3nt: TGTGCCAGCAGTTTACAGGGGGACACTGAAGCTTTCTTT; CDR3aa: CASSLQGDTEAFF
v_gene: TRBV9; d_gene: -; abundance: -; j_gene: TRBJ1-3; CDR3nt: TGTGCCAGCAGCGCCCGGCCCGACAGTTCGGCTGGAAACACCATATATTTT; CDR3aa: CASSARPDSSAGNTIYF
v_gene: TRBV6-6; d_gene: TRBD1; abundance: -; j_gene: TRBJ2-7; CDR3nt: TGTGCCAGCAGTCGACGACAGGGTGGTCACGAGCAGTACTTC; CDR3aa: CASSRRQGGHEQYF
v_gene: TRBV28; d_gene: TRBD1; abundance: -; j_gene: TRBJ2-7; CDR3nt: TGTGCCAGCAGGCAACCGGGACAGACCTACGAGCAGTACTTC; CDR3aa: CASRQPGQTYEQYF
v_gene: TRBV5-1; d_gene: TRBD1; abundance: -; j_gene: TRBJ1-6; CDR3nt: TGCGCCAGCAGCTTCGGGACAGGGGACCCAAGGGATTCACCCCTCCACTTT; CDR3aa: CASSFGTGDPRDSPLHF
v_gene: TRBV6-5; d_gene: -; abundance: few; j_gene: TRBJ1-2; CDR3nt: TGTGCCAGCAGTTATGGGAGGACGGCCCGGGGCTACACCTTC; CDR3aa: CASSYGRTARGYTF
v_gene: TRBV7-3; d_gene: -; abundance: few; j_gene: TRBJ2-5; CDR3nt: TGTGCCAGCAGCTTAACAGCACAGCTAGAGACCCAGTACTTC; CDR3aa: CASSLTAQLETQYF